This TCR beta chain was captured in a study of cytomegalovirus exposure and HLA in healthy donors. Whole-study findings and limits: Later analysis associated a missense DCLRE1C variant with TCR beta V- and J-gene trimming. A prior analysis recorded that most TCR beta V segments were productive about 90% or about 30% of the time.

In the case of this clone: No antigen is known for it. This CDR3 is also generated by other DNA sequences in the sample.

It was with 60 Vbeta and 13 Jbeta primers that the PCR ran. Profiling relied on immunoSEQ multiplex PCR, and the TCRdb table lists in-frame clones only, not all of them. The sample lists more than 150,000 clones, 75% to 90% occurring once. This CDR3 spans 11 amino acids. The germline gives CDR1 KGHSH, CDR2 LQKENI. V lost 2 bases and J lost 6, with 5 bases in between. Input material: PBMCs. The source of this sequence is a woman between 18 and 30 years old in good health and CMV-seronegative. This sequence joins TRBV18 and TRBJ2-7; D uncertain. CDR3 sequence: CASSPESEQYF. CDR3 nucleotides: TGTGCCAGCTCACCAGAGAGCGAGCAGTACTTC.